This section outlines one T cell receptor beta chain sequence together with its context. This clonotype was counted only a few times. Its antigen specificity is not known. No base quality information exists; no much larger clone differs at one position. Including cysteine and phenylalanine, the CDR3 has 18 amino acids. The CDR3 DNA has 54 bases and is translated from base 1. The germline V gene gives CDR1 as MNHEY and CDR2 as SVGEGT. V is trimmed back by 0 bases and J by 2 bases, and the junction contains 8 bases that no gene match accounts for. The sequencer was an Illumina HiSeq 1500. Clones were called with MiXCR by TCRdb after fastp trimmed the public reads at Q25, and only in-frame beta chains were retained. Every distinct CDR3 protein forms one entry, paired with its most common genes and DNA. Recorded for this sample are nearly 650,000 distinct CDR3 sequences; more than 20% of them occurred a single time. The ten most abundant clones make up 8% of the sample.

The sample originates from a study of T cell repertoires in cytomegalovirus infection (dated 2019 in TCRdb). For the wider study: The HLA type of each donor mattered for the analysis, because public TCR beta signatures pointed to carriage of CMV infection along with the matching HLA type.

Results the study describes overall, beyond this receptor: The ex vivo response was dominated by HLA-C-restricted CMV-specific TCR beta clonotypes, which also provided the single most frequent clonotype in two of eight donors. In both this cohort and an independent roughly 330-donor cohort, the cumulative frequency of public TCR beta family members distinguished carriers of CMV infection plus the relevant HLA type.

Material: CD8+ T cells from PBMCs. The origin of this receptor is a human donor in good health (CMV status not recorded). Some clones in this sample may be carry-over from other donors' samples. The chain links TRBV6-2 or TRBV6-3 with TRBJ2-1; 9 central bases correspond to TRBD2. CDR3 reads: CASSYSGGGATPYNEQFF. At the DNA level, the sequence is TGTGCCAGCAGTTACTCTGGCGGGGGGGCAACCCCCTACAATGAGCAGTTCTTC.